These 25 T cell receptor beta chains were sequenced from one sample in a study of brain T cells in children with intractable seizures. Clones were sequenced by immunoSEQ multiplex PCR, and TCRdb holds only the in-frame ones, with some missing. The sample includes 80,000 or so clones, around nine tenths of them seen just once. Sequences were derived from peripheral blood, sampled at surgery. All receptors come from a girl aged 2-10 years with Rasmussen encephalitis and intractable seizures.

The CDR3 reads CASSQGLASGGSIYEQYF. The CDR3 nucleotides read TGCGCCAGCAGCCAAGGGTTGGCTAGCGGGGGGAGCATCTACGAGCAGTACTTC. The J gene is TRBJ2-7, the V gene TRBV4-1; TRBD2 aligns across 11 bases. The V segment lost 1 base and the J segment 3 bases; nucleotides outside the gene matches: 11. CDR1 and CDR2 from the germline V gene are MGHRA and YSYEKL. This CDR3 contains 18 residues.

J is TRBJ2-7 and V is TRBV5-4; maybe TRBD2 (5 bases). V was clipped by 9 bases and J by 2 bases, with 15 bases between them. CDR3 length: 13 amino acids. The V gene's germline CDR1 is SGHNT and CDR2 YYREEE (reference sequence). For the CDR3, the DNA is TGTGCCACCAAGGTAGGAGGAACCTACGAGCAGTACTTC. Translated, it gives CATKVGGTYEQYF. The whole variable domain, remainder taken from reference TRBV5-4 and TRBJ2-7, is ETGVTQSPTHLIKTRGQQVTLRCSSQSGHNTVSWYQQALGQGPQFIFQYYREEENGRGNFPPRFSGLQFPNYSSELNVNALELDDSALYLCATKVGGTYEQYFGPGTRLTVT.

This clone is a singleton in its sample. V usage is TRBV6-1 and J usage is TRBJ1-1; D might be TRBD1 (6 bases). V was trimmed by 3 bases and J by 7 bases, leaving 12 bases between them. The CDR3 spans 13 residues. The germline V gene has CDR1 MNHNS and CDR2 SASEGT. The CDR3, as DNA: TGTGCCAGCAGTGAGGACAGTTTTGGTGAAGCTTTCTTT. Translated: CASSEDSFGEAFF.

The chain carries TRBV30 and TRBJ1-1; unclear D gene. Germline values: CDR1 GTSNPN, CDR2 SVGIG (reference sequence). V lost 5 bases to trimming and J lost 2 bases, with 15 bases between them. The CDR3 is 14 amino acids. As DNA, the CDR3 is TGTGCCTGGGTGCCTAGAGTACGAAACACTGAAGCTTTCTTT. Protein sequence: CAWVPRVRNTEAFF.

The CDR3 sequence: CSVERRLNTEAFF. The CDR3 coding sequence is TGCAGCGTCGAACGACGGTTGAACACTGAAGCTTTCTTT. The chain joins TRBV29-1 to TRBJ1-1; D uncertain. The CDR3 sequence is 13 residues long. Germline CDR1 reads SQVTM; CDR2 reads ANQGSEA. The V end lost 6 bases, the J end lost 0 bases, and 11 bases lay between the germline ends. The variable domain in full, with the rest retrieved from reference TRBV29-1 and TRBJ1-1, is SAVISQKPSRDICQRGTSLTIQCQVDSQVTMMFWYRQQPGQSLTLIATANQGSEATYESGFVIDKFPISRPNLTFSTLTVSNMSPEDSSIYLCSVERRLNTEAFFGQGTRLTVV.

The chain combines TRBV20-1 with TRBJ2-5, with 11 nucleotides matching TRBD2. The CDR3 runs to 14 residues. Losses at the gene ends were 3 bases for V and 5 bases for J; bases not matched to a gene: 5. Germline CDR1 reads DFQATT; CDR2 reads SNEGSKA (reference sequence). CDR3 bases: TGCAGTGCTAGTGTAGCGGGGGGGCCGGAGACCCAGTACTTC. Amino acids: CSASVAGGPETQYF.

The chain uses TRBV12-3 or TRBV12-4 and TRBJ1-6; no reliable D call. The V and J ends lost 6 bases and 10 bases respectively, with 10 bases between them. The CDR3 has 12 residues. The CDR3 region has the DNA TGTGCCAGCAGGTCCCAAGGCTCACCCCTCCACTTT. Translating gives CASRSQGSPLHF.

This rearrangement joins TRBV5-1 to TRBJ1-4; 7 bases agree with TRBD1. The CDR3 covers 16 residues. Germline V gene data show CDR1 as SGHRS and CDR2 as YFSETQ. The V and J ends lost 4 bases and 3 bases, in that order; junction bases with no gene match: 9. The CDR3 nucleotides read TGCGCCAGCAGCCAGGGTGAAACAGGGGCTAATGAAAAACTGTTTTTT. It translates to CASSQGETGANEKLFF.

This chain uses TRBV7-3 with TRBJ2-4; TRBD2 aligns across 8 bases. V was pared by 5 bases and J by 10 bases, with 22 bases of the junction left unmatched. Germline assignment: CDR1 SGHTA and CDR2 FQGTGA. CDR3 size: 18 residues. CDR3 sequence (DNA): TGTGCCAGCAGCCTCTTCTGTGGGCGGGAGGCGCTACATGGGATTCAGTACTTC. Protein sequence: CASSLFCGREALHGIQYF. The whole variable domain, remainder taken from reference TRBV7-3 and TRBJ2-4, is GAGVSQTPSNKVTEKGKYVELRCDPISGHTALYWYRQSLGQGPEFLIYFQGTGAADDSGLPNDRFFAVRPEGSVSTLKIQRTERGDSAVYLCASSLFCGREALHGIQYFGAGTRLSVL.

The V gene is TRBV5-3, the J gene TRBJ2-3; 9 bases line up with TRBD1. TRBV5-3 is an ORF; its function is uncertain. The V segment lost 0 bases and the J segment 2 bases; nucleotides outside the gene matches: 10. The CDR3 is 18 residues long. The CDR3 DNA reads TGTGCCAGAAGCTTGGCCGCACCGGGACAGGGAGCCACAGATACGCAGTATTTT. Its translation is CARSLAAPGQGATDTQYF.

V is TRBV30 and J is TRBJ2-7; 7 bases agree with TRBD1. The V gene's germline CDR1 is GTSNPN and CDR2 SVGIG (reference sequence). The CDR3 length is 14 residues. V lost 3 bases to trimming and J lost 2 bases; unmatched junction nucleotides: 7. CDR3 nucleotides: TGTGCCTGGAGAGTCCACGGACAGGCCTACGAGCAGTACTTC. Residues: CAWRVHGQAYEQYF.

This sequence joins TRBV7-2 and TRBJ1-2; no clear D. CDR3 size: 15 residues. Germline V gene data show CDR1 as SGHTA and CDR2 as FQGNSA. Trimming cost V 5 bases and J 4 bases, with 17 bases left between them. The CDR3 loop is CASSPPSRSTYGYTF. In nucleotides, the CDR3 is TGTGCCAGCAGCCCCCCGTCAAGGAGCACCTATGGCTACACCTTC.

V and J are TRBV19 and TRBJ1-3; D gene unclear. The CDR3 sequence is 14 residues long. Per germline, CDR1 LNHDA and CDR2 SQIVND (reference sequence). The V gene lost 10 bases and the J gene lost 0 bases, with 13 bases spanning the gap. CDR3 loop: CATSRAYSGNTIYF. The CDR3, as DNA: TGTGCCACCTCCCGGGCCTACTCTGGAAACACCATATATTTT.

This chain links TRBV21-1 with TRBJ1-3. TRBV21-1 is designated a pseudogene. The CDR3 is 16 amino acids. The CDR3 nucleotides read TGTGCCAGCAGCAAACGGGAGCAGGCCCCTGGAAACACCATATATTTT. This encodes CASSKREQAPGNTIYF.

This chain joins TRBV28 and TRBJ1-4, with D uncertain. The V end lost 2 bases, the J end lost 0 bases, and 10 bases lay between the germline ends. The CDR3 length is 16 residues. The germline gives CDR1 MDHEN, CDR2 SYDVKM. The CDR3 nucleotides are TGTGCCAGCAGTTTAGACTATAGCGCAACTAATGAAAAACTGTTTTTT. Encoded protein: CASSLDYSATNEKLFF.

CDR3 region: CASTDPGSGANVLTF. The CDR3 DNA is TGTGCCAGCACCGACCCGGGGTCTGGGGCCAACGTCCTGACTTTC. The chain carries TRBV9 and TRBJ2-6, with D possibly TRBD2 on 5 matching bases. This CDR3 comprises 15 residues. CDR1 is SGDLS and CDR2 is YYNGEE in the germline V gene. V gave up 6 bases and J gave up 1 base, with 11 bases separating them.

The V gene is TRBV18, the J gene TRBJ1-1; TRBD1 agrees at 7 bases. The CDR3 spans 15 residues. With 0 bases clipped from V and 6 bases from J, the junction kept 7 bases outside the gene matches. The germline V gene encodes CDR1 KGHSH and CDR2 LQKENI. This CDR3 is CASSPPPQGEAEAFF. DNA of the CDR3: TGTGCCAGCTCACCACCACCCCAGGGGGAGGCTGAAGCTTTCTTT. Full variable domain (rest looked up from reference TRBV18 and TRBJ1-1): NAGVMQNPRHLVRRRGQEARLRCSPMKGHSHVYWYRQLPEEGLKFMVYLQKENIIDESGMPKERFSAEFPKEGPSILRIQQVVRGDSAAYFCASSPPPQGEAEAFFGQGTRLTVV.

This clone was seen only a few times. This chain joins TRBV7-3 and TRBJ2-1; no clear D. CDR1 and CDR2 (germline): SGHTA, FQGTGA. This CDR3 has 13 amino acids. V lost 2 bases and J 4 bases, leaving 6 bases between the germline ends. CDR3 protein: CASSLHGYNEQFF. The CDR3 nucleotides are TGTGCCAGCAGCTTACACGGGTACAATGAGCAGTTCTTC.

The chain uses TRBV11-2 and TRBJ1-4, with D perhaps TRBD1 (6 bases). V gave up 5 bases and J gave up 5 bases, with 12 bases separating them. This CDR3 has 14 residues. The V gene's germline CDR1 is SGHAT and CDR2 FQNNGV. The CDR3 DNA follows: TGTGCCAGCAGCACAGGACAGACGAATGAAAAACTGTTTTTT. Translation: CASSTGQTNEKLFF.

Regarding this clone: The sample contains more than one DNA sequence encoding this CDR3. The rearrangement uses TRBV30 and TRBJ2-5; D remains unclear. Germline CDR1 reads GTSNPN; CDR2 reads SVGIG (reference sequence). CDR3 length: 11 amino acids. Between the trimmed V and J ends, which lost 0 bases and 3 bases, there was a span of 2 bases. The DNA for the CDR3 is TGTGCCTGGAGTGTGAAAGAGACCCAGTACTTC. Translating gives CAWSVKETQYF.

This clone was picked up one time. The chain joins TRBV7-9 to TRBJ1-3; unclear D gene. The CDR3 is 14 amino acids. V shed 5 bases and J shed 2 bases, with 10 bases lying between them. Looked up from germline, CDR1 is SEHNR and CDR2 is FQNEAQ (reference sequence). CDR3 in amino acids: CASSLRNPGNTIYF. In DNA form, the CDR3 reads TGTGCCAGCAGCCTCAGGAATCCTGGAAACACCATATATTTT. Full variable domain (missing parts from reference TRBV7-9 and TRBJ1-3): DTGVSQNPRHKITKRGQNVTFRCDPISEHNRLYWYRQTLGQGPEFLTYFQNEAQLEKSRLLSDRFSAERPKGSFSTLEIQRTEQGDSAMYLCASSLRNPGNTIYFGEGSWLTVV.

The chain links TRBV2 to TRBJ2-1; D is possibly TRBD2 (6 bases). Germline CDR1 SNHLY, CDR2 FYNNEI. This CDR3 has 15 residues. V lost 6 bases and J lost 2, with 14 bases in between. The CDR3 reads CASSPGLPAYNEQFF. The CDR3 DNA reads TGTGCCAGCAGCCCAGGACTACCAGCCTACAATGAGCAGTTCTTC.

The chain has TRBV28 and TRBJ1-6, with a weak D call TRBD1 (6 bases). The CDR3 is 14 amino acids. Trimming pared 5 bases from V and 4 bases from J, leaving 9 bases between. CDR1 and CDR2 (germline): MDHEN, SYDVKM. The DNA for the CDR3 is TGTGCCAGCAGTACCGGACAGTATAATTCACCCCTCCACTTT. It translates to CASSTGQYNSPLHF.

The V call is TRBV4-1, the J call TRBJ1-1, with D possibly matching TRBD1 (5 bases). V was shortened by 0 bases and J by 12 bases, with 14 bases between the two germline ends. CDR3 length: 13 residues. The germline V gene encodes CDR1 MGHRA and CDR2 YSYEKL. CDR3 residues: CASSQDRAGRTFF. DNA for the CDR3: TGCGCCAGCAGCCAAGATAGGGCAGGGAGGACTTTCTTT.

The chain has TRBV7-9 and TRBJ2-5; 7 bases fit TRBD1. CDR1 and CDR2 (germline): SEHNR, FQNEAQ (reference sequence). V trimming: 5 bases; J trimming: 5 bases; junction bases outside the gene matches: 8. This CDR3 contains 14 residues. The CDR3 protein is CASSPETGWETQYF. The DNA for the CDR3 is TGTGCCAGCAGCCCCGAGACAGGGTGGGAGACCCAGTACTTC. Full variable domain (outside the CDR3, taken from reference TRBV7-9 and TRBJ2-5): DTGVSQNPRHKITKRGQNVTFRCDPISEHNRLYWYRQTLGQGPEFLTYFQNEAQLEKSRLLSDRFSAERPKGSFSTLEIQRTEQGDSAMYLCASSPETGWETQYFGPGTRLLVL.